The 22 T cell receptor beta chains in this list originate from one sample, sequenced in a study of blood T cells in healthy people across ages. Together with a sample-barcoded 5' primer, a J-beta primer mix was included in a second PCR lasting roughly 6 to 12 cycles. One entry per CDR3 protein results from TCRdb running MiXCR on the 5' RACE reads. The sample lists around 1,500,000 distinct CDR3 sequences, roughly 28% occurring once. The sample was blood. These TCRs come from a woman aged 25 to 39 in good health.

This clonotype has just a few counts. The genes are TRBV4-1 and TRBJ2-3, with D perhaps matching TRBD1 or TRBD2 (5 bases each). Trimming shortened V by 0 bases and J by 3 bases, and 10 bases separated the two germline ends. Germline CDR1 is MGHRA and CDR2 is YSYEKL. The length of the CDR3 is 15 residues. CDR3 DNA sequence: TGCGCCAGCAGCCAAGACGGGACCAAAACAGATACGCAGTATTTT. Encoded protein: CASSQDGTKTDTQYF.

In regard to this clonotype: A clone one base away is much larger, so this may be a read error. The chain carries TRBV6-6 and TRBJ2-7; the D is unclear. In germline, CDR1 is MNHNY, CDR2 SVGAGI (reference sequence). CDR3 length equals 11 residues. Deletions cut 0 bases from V and 6 bases from J, with 3 bases between. The CDR3 spells CASSYSIEQYF. The CDR3 DNA is TGTGCCAGCAGTTACTCGATCGAGCAGTACTTC.

This clonotype appeared many times. This sequence joins TRBV29-1 and TRBJ2-5; D is possibly TRBD1 (6 bases). V dropped 7 bases and J dropped 0 bases, with 12 bases sitting between them. The CDR3 is made up of 13 amino acids. Germline values: CDR1 SQVTM, CDR2 ANQGSEA. The CDR3 bases are TGCAGCGCTCGCTGGACAGACCAAGAGACCCAGTACTTC. The encoded protein is CSARWTDQETQYF.

V and J are TRBV7-2 and TRBJ2-2, with a possible D match to TRBD2 (6 bases). Per the germline V gene, CDR1 is SGHTA and CDR2 is FQGNSA. The V end lost 4 bases, the J end lost 4 bases, and 13 bases lay between the germline ends. This CDR3 comprises 15 residues. CDR3 nucleotide sequence: TGTGCCAGCAGCTCCAGACTAGGGAGCACCGGGGAGCTGTTTTTT. This encodes CASSSRLGSTGELFF.

The table lists this clonotype with a few counts. The genes are TRBV6-6 and TRBJ1-2; TRBD1 matches 10 bases. Germline CDR1 and CDR2: MNHNY and SVGAGI (reference sequence). The ends lost 2 bases at V and 5 bases at J; junction bases unmatched: 5. CDR3 size: 15 residues. The CDR3 reads CASSYGTGAAYGYTF. CDR3 bases: TGTGCCAGCAGTTACGGGACAGGGGCCGCGTATGGCTACACCTTC.

This clonotype has ten or more counts. This chain links TRBV7-6 with TRBJ1-2; D remains ambiguous. The ends were cut back, 1 base at V and 4 bases at J, with 13 bases in the middle. CDR1 and CDR2 (germline): SGHVS, FNYEAQ. The CDR3 has 15 amino acids. The CDR3 is CASSLEASLGYGYTF. The DNA for the CDR3 is TGTGCCAGCAGCTTAGAGGCATCCCTCGGCTATGGCTACACCTTC.

V is TRBV4-3 and J is TRBJ2-3; a weak D match, TRBD1 (5 bases). This CDR3 has 15 residues. Germline V gives CDR1 LGHNA, CDR2 YSLEER. The V and J ends lost 0 bases and 9 bases respectively, with 16 bases between them. The CDR3 protein is CASSQDKGPLGTQYF. As DNA, the CDR3 is TGCGCCAGCAGCCAAGATAAGGGGCCGTTGGGGACGCAGTATTTT.

V gene TRBV6-2 or TRBV6-3 combines with J gene TRBJ2-3; no definite D call. In germline, CDR1 is MNHEY, CDR2 SVGEGT. V dropped 5 bases and J dropped 6 bases, with 15 bases sitting between them. There are 14 residues in the CDR3. The CDR3 here is CASSPRREEDTQYF. The CDR3, as DNA: TGTGCCAGCAGTCCCCGAAGGGAAGAGGATACGCAGTATTTT.

This clonotype was seen only a few times. The chain recombines TRBV7-2 with TRBJ1-1, with a possible D match to TRBD1 (6 bases). Germline loops: CDR1 SGHTA, CDR2 FQGNSA. V gave up 5 bases and J gave up 0 bases, with 13 bases separating them. The CDR3 totals 15 residues. This CDR3 is CASSRERGLNTEAFF. The CDR3 nucleotides are TGTGCCAGCAGCCGCGAAAGGGGGTTGAACACTGAAGCTTTCTTT.

This clonotype showed up just a few times. This chain uses TRBV15 with TRBJ2-7; 11 bases are shared with TRBD2. The CDR3 sequence is 16 residues long. V lost 0 bases and J lost 7; bases outside the gene matches: 8. In germline, CDR1 is LNHNV, CDR2 YYDKDF (reference sequence). CDR3 region: CATSRDVSGGAGEQYF. The CDR3 DNA is TGTGCCACCAGCAGAGATGTTAGCGGGGGGGCCGGTGAGCAGTACTTC.

CDR3 nucleotide sequence: TGCGCCAGCAGCCAAGACCCGGGACAGAATCAGCCCCAGCATTTT. Its protein product is CASSQDPGQNQPQHF. V and J are TRBV4-3 and TRBJ1-5; TRBD1 matches 7 bases. Germline CDR1 LGHNA, CDR2 YSLEER. This CDR3 is 15 amino acids long. V trimming: 0 bases; J trimming: 4 bases; junction bases outside the gene matches: 3.

Notes on this clonotype: A read error may produce the germline difference seen at one junction end. This chain uses TRBV25-1 with TRBJ2-7; TRBD2 matches 13 bases. The J call may be wrong; the DNA end is better matched by TRBJ2-5. Germline CDR1 reads MGHDK; CDR2 reads SYGVNS. The CDR3 totals 16 residues. Here the CDR3 reads CAGSKGRLAGGETQYF. CDR3 sequence (DNA): TGTGCCGGCAGTAAGGGTAGACTAGCGGGAGGAGAGACCCAGTACTTC.

The chain combines TRBV30 with TRBJ2-7, with D unclear. The CDR3 extends over 16 amino acids. The germline V gene encodes CDR1 GTSNPN and CDR2 SVGIG (reference sequence). V was shortened by 1 base and J by 0 bases, with 16 bases between the two germline ends. CDR3 region: CAWSAQRLPRSYEQYF. As DNA, the CDR3 is TGTGCCTGGAGTGCCCAGCGCCTGCCCCGCTCCTACGAGCAGTACTTC.

There are many counts of this clonotype. A much larger clone lies a single base off, so this may be a read error. The rearrangement joins TRBV6-2 or TRBV6-3 to TRBJ2-1, with D possibly being TRBD1 (5 bases). CDR3 length equals 14 residues. CDR1 MNHEY and CDR2 SVGEGT come from the germline V gene. CDR3 DNA sequence: TGTGCCAGCAGGTACTCAGGGCATTCGGATGAGCAGTTCTTC. Translating it yields CASRYSGHSDEQFF.

There are a few counts of this clonotype. The chain has TRBV6-2 or TRBV6-3 and TRBJ2-1; 12 bases are a match to TRBD2. This CDR3 has 17 residues. The junction had 5 bases not matched to a gene; V was cut back by 2 bases and J by 3 bases. CDR1 MNHEY and CDR2 SVGEGT come from the germline V gene. CDR3 protein: CASSYMGLAGFYNEQFF. The CDR3 bases are TGTGCCAGCAGTTACATGGGACTAGCGGGTTTCTACAATGAGCAGTTCTTC.

V usage is TRBV5-1 and J usage is TRBJ2-4; 7 bases fit TRBD2. Germline CDR1 SGHRS, CDR2 YFSETQ. V lost 1 base to trimming and J lost 1 base; unmatched junction nucleotides: 5. This CDR3 has 16 residues. The CDR3 sequence is CASSLSGNGAKNIQYF. CDR3 nucleotides: TGCGCCAGCAGCTTGAGCGGGAATGGGGCCAAAAACATTCAGTACTTC.

In this sample, this clonotype turned up many times. The chain couples TRBV27 to TRBJ1-1; the D is unclear. Germline V gene sequence: CDR1 MNHEY, CDR2 SMNVEV (reference sequence). This CDR3 is built from 15 residues. V shed 0 bases and J shed 2 bases, with 10 bases lying between them. The CDR3 region is CASSLSTVVNTEAFF. For the CDR3, the DNA is TGTGCCAGCAGTTTATCCACAGTGGTCAACACTGAAGCTTTCTTT.

CDR3 bases: TGTGCCAGCAGCCAGACTCGATCGAATACGCAGTATTTT. Encoded protein: CASSQTRSNTQYF. This rearrangement joins TRBV7-2 to TRBJ2-3; D unresolved. V lost 5 bases and J 7 bases, leaving 13 bases between the germline ends. Germline V gene sequence: CDR1 SGHTA, CDR2 FQGNSA. The CDR3 spans 13 residues.

This clonotype came up a few times. The genes are TRBV10-3 and TRBJ1-1; possibly TRBD1 for D (6 bases). CDR1 ENHRY and CDR2 SYGVKD come from the germline V gene. The germline V and J ends were trimmed by 4 bases and 2 bases, with 20 bases remaining between them. CDR3 length: 17 residues. CDR3 DNA: TGTGCCATCAGTGGGACAGTCCTTCTGTTAAGTAACACTGAAGCTTTCTTT. Its protein is CAISGTVLLLSNTEAFF.

This sequence joins TRBV7-6 and TRBJ1-1; 8 bases align to TRBD1. The J segment lost 10 bases and the V segment lost 1 base, leaving 14 bases of the junction unmatched. The CDR3 extends over 16 amino acids. From germline, CDR1 is SGHVS and CDR2 FNYEAQ. The CDR3 loop is CASSLGRTGSPQGAFF. The CDR3 DNA reads TGTGCCAGCAGCTTAGGTCGGACAGGGAGTCCCCAGGGAGCTTTCTTT.

This clonotype was picked up a small number of times. CDR3 nucleotide sequence: TGTGCCAGCAGTACAAGGACAGGGGATTTCGGCTACACCTTC. Translation gives CASSTRTGDFGYTF. V and J are TRBV6-5 and TRBJ1-2, with 9 bases lining up with TRBD1. V trimming: 5 bases; J trimming: 8 bases; junction bases outside the gene matches: 9. This CDR3 comprises 14 residues. Germline V lookup: CDR1 MNHEY, CDR2 SVGAGI.

The rearrangement links TRBV6-2 or TRBV6-3 to TRBJ2-2; possible D gene TRBD2, 5 bases. Germline assignment: CDR1 MNHEY and CDR2 SVGEGT. The CDR3 sequence is 16 residues long. Trimming shortened V by 4 bases and J by 2 bases, and 14 bases separated the two germline ends. The CDR3 sequence: CASSWGFGINTGELFF. The CDR3 DNA reads TGTGCCAGCAGTTGGGGTTTCGGGATTAACACCGGGGAGCTGTTTTTT.